This T cell receptor beta chain comes out of a study of metastatic and nonmetastatic thyroid tumors. The overall study: Malignant thyroid and benign thyroid patients provided blood and tumor or nodule tissue whose repertoires were compared. Regarding the study as a whole: TCR beta diversity was reportedly significantly higher in malignant thyroid tumors than benign nodules, in blood and tumor.

The entire patient cohort was treatment-naive prior to thyroid surgery. V lost 0 bases, J lost 3 bases, and 6 bases lay in between. The CDR3 extends over 13 amino acids. Germline-derived CDR1 and CDR2 are SGDLS and YYNGEE. On this clone: The antigen is not known.

As originally analysed: Researchers built a distant-metastasis classifier for papillary thyroid cancer that drew on CDR3 differences across clinicopathological groups. TCRdb re-analyzed the PCR reads using MiXCR. What appears here as the V and J calls and clone size reflects TCRdb's work, not the paper's. This table has some 14,000 clones, less than 25% appearing once. The V and J genes are TRBV9 and TRBJ1-1; D is unclear. Sequenced material: blood. This receptor was taken from a female donor with papillary thyroid cancer or a benign thyroid nodule (not recorded which). Some clones in this sample may be carry-over from other donors' samples. The CDR3 here is CASSVGQDTEAFF. The CDR3 coding sequence is TGTGCCAGCAGCGTAGGTCAGGACACTGAAGCTTTCTTT. Full variable domain (missing parts from reference TRBV9 and TRBJ1-1): DSGVTQTPKHLITATGQRVTLRCSPRSGDLSVYWYQQSLDQGLQFLIQYYNGEERAKGNILERFSAQQFPDLHSELNLSSLELGDSALYFCASSVGQDTEAFFGQGTRLTVV.